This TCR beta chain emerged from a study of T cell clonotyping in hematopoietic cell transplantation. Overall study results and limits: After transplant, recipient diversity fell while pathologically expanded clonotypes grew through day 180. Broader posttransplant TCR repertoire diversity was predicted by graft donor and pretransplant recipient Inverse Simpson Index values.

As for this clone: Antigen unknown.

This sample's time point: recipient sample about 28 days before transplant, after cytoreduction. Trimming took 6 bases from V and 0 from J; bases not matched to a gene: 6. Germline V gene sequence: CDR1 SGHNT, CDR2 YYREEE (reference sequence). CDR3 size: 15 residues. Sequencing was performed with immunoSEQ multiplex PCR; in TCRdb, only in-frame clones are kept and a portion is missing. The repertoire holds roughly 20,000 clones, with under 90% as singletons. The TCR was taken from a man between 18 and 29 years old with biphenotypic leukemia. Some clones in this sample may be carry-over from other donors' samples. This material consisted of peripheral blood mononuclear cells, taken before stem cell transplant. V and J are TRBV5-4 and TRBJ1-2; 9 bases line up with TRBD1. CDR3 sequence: CASMRTGEANYGYTF. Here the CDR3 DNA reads TGTGCCAGCATGCGGACAGGGGAAGCTAACTATGGCTACACCTTC.